The 13 T cell receptor beta chains below come from one sample, sequenced in a study of lymphopenia after photon versus proton radiotherapy. Libraries were prepared by immunoSEQ multiplex PCR; TCRdb keeps only in-frame clonotypes and omits some of them. The table shows about 30,000 clones, with 85% to 95% occurring only once. Sample: peripheral blood, taken from a patient treated with photon-based radiotherapy. All receptors come from a woman aged 45-59 years with cholangiocarcinoma.

Note on this clone: An end of the junction differs from the germline gene, which may be a read error. The chain combines TRBV7-7 with TRBJ2-5; perhaps TRBD2 as D (6 bases). Germline CDR1 SSHAT, CDR2 FNYEAQ (reference sequence). The CDR3 is made up of 14 amino acids. This chain's CDR3 is CASSLDYQQETQYF. CDR3 DNA: TGTGCTAGCAGCTTGGACTACCAGCAAGAGACCCAGTACTTC.

The CDR3 DNA is TGTGCCAGCAGCCCTACATCGACTAGCGGGGGGGCTTGGAATGAGCAGTTCTTC. As protein: CASSPTSTSGGAWNEQFF. This rearrangement joins TRBV13 to TRBJ2-1; TRBD2 aligns across 14 bases. V gave up 5 bases and J gave up 7 bases; unmatched junction bases: 13. The CDR3 runs 18 residues. Looked up from germline, CDR1 is PRHDT and CDR2 is FYEKMQ (reference sequence).

CDR3 bases: TGTGCCAGCAGCAAACTTGGCGGGTCGAAAGCTTTCTTT. Encoded protein: CASSKLGGSKAFF. The gene calls are TRBV5-6 and TRBJ1-1; D uncertain. Germline V gives CDR1 SGHDT, CDR2 YYEEEE. The CDR3 spans 13 residues. V lost 4 bases and J 9 bases, leaving 16 bases between the germline ends.

This chain links TRBV18 with TRBJ2-1, with TRBD1 identical over 7 bases. The V and J ends lost 0 bases and 4 bases, in that order; junction bases with no gene match: 3. There are 15 residues in the CDR3. Germline values: CDR1 KGHSH, CDR2 LQKENI. CDR3 amino acids: CASSPPGQMYNEQFF. The DNA of the CDR3 is TGTGCCAGCTCACCACCGGGACAGATGTACAATGAGCAGTTCTTC. The entire variable domain, with the rest obtained from reference TRBV18 and TRBJ2-1, is as follows: NAGVMQNPRHLVRRRGQEARLRCSPMKGHSHVYWYRQLPEEGLKFMVYLQKENIIDESGMPKERFSAEFPKEGPSILRIQQVVRGDSAAYFCASSPPGQMYNEQFFGPGTRLTVL.

V gene TRBV5-4 combines with J gene TRBJ1-3, with D unresolved. Germline lookup yields CDR1 SGHNT and CDR2 YYREEE (reference sequence). This CDR3 region has 17 residues. V lost 0 bases and J lost 0, with 13 bases in between. This CDR3 reads CASSLDPRGNSGNTIYF. The CDR3 DNA sequence: TGTGCCAGCAGCTTGGACCCAAGAGGGAACTCTGGAAACACCATATATTTT.

This clone has only one observation. This chain uses TRBV9 with TRBJ1-2; D is unresolved. V shed 0 bases and J shed 5 bases, with 8 bases lying between them. The CDR3 has 13 residues. The germline gives CDR1 SGDLS, CDR2 YYNGEE. The CDR3 DNA sequence: TGTGCCAGCAGCGTAGATATGGGGTATGGCTACACCTTC. Amino acid sequence: CASSVDMGYGYTF.

The chain links TRBV13 to TRBJ1-1; D unclear. The CDR3 is 12 amino acids. Trimming took off 3 bases at V and 7 bases at J, with 9 bases between the two ends. Germline assignment: CDR1 PRHDT and CDR2 FYEKMQ (reference sequence). CDR3 sequence: CASSFENLEAFF. In DNA form, the CDR3 reads TGTGCCAGCAGCTTCGAGAACCTTGAAGCTTTCTTT. The variable domain in full, completed from reference TRBV13 and TRBJ1-1, reads AAGVIQSPRHLIKEKRETATLKCYPIPRHDTVYWYQQGPGQDPQFLISFYEKMQSDKGSIPDRFSAQQFSDYHSELNMSSLELGDSALYFCASSFENLEAFFGQGTRLTVV.

The genes are TRBV18 and TRBJ2-1; 9 bases line up with TRBD1. This CDR3 is built from 15 residues. The J segment lost 5 bases and the V segment lost 5 bases, leaving 7 bases of the junction unmatched. Germline V gene sequence: CDR1 KGHSH, CDR2 LQKENI. As DNA, the CDR3 is TGTGCCAGCTCATTGCAGACAGGGGGGAACAATGAGCAGTTCTTC. Its protein is CASSLQTGGNNEQFF.

The V and J genes are TRBV19 and TRBJ1-5; D gene unclear. The V end lost 6 bases, the J end lost 6 bases, and 15 bases lay between the germline ends. The CDR3 has 14 residues. Germline V gene lookup returns CDR1 LNHDA and CDR2 SQIVND (reference sequence). CDR3 DNA sequence: TGTGCCAGTAGCCACCCTTTCTTGGGTCAGCCCCAGCATTTT. Amino acid sequence: CASSHPFLGQPQHF.

This rearrangement joins TRBV6-1 to TRBJ2-1; unclear D gene. Between the trimmed V and J ends, which lost 0 bases and 2 bases, there was a span of 14 bases. CDR1 and CDR2 (germline): MNHNS, SASEGT. The CDR3 consists of 17 residues. Here the CDR3 reads CASSEALLGGTYNEQFF. CDR3 in DNA: TGTGCCAGCAGTGAAGCGCTTCTTGGCGGTACCTACAATGAGCAGTTCTTC.

The rearrangement joins TRBV29-1 to TRBJ2-7; D not certain. V was pared by 1 base and J by 3 bases, with 7 bases between. The CDR3 spans 12 residues. Germline V gene sequence: CDR1 SQVTM, CDR2 ANQGSEA. Here the CDR3 reads CSVEGSFYEQYF. For the CDR3, the DNA is TGCAGCGTTGAAGGGTCGTTCTACGAGCAGTACTTC.

The chain couples TRBV4-1 to TRBJ2-3; D is uncertain. With 1 base removed from V and 0 bases from J, the gap between germline ends came to 8 bases. The CDR3 is 15 amino acids. The V gene's germline CDR1 is MGHRA and CDR2 YSYEKL. For the CDR3, the DNA is TGCGCCAGCAGCCAAGGAATCCTGAGCACAGATACGCAGTATTTT. This gives the protein CASSQGILSTDTQYF.

V is TRBV27 and J is TRBJ1-2; D perhaps matches TRBD1 (5 bases). V lost 7 bases and J 0 bases, leaving 9 bases between the germline ends. The CDR3 contains 13 residues. CDR1 is MNHEY and CDR2 is SMNVEV in the germline V gene (reference sequence). The CDR3 reads CASTRDPNYGYTF. As DNA, the CDR3 is TGTGCCAGCACTCGGGACCCTAACTATGGCTACACCTTC.